This TCR beta chain was identified during a study of glioma-infiltrating T cells after dendritic cell vaccination. Up to 2 ug genomic DNA was used for TCRB CDR3 amplification. The data were produced by immunoSEQ multiplex PCR, yet TCRdb's version contains in-frame clones alone and is incomplete. The sample carries roughly 98,000 clones, more than 75% recorded once. Trimming at V came to 4 bases and at J to 1 base, leaving 6 bases not matched to a gene. The CDR3 consists of 16 residues. Looked up from germline, CDR1 is SGHNT and CDR2 is YYREEE (reference sequence). Selection required adequate fresh-frozen tumor tissue plus more than two years' survival data.

The genes are TRBV5-4 and TRBJ2-1, with 9 bases that match TRBD1. This specimen consisted of blood, obtained before dendritic cell vaccination. This receptor was identified in a human donor with glioblastoma. The CDR3 coding sequence is TGTGCCAGCAGCCTTGGGGGGACAGGGTCCTACAATGAGCAGTTCTTC. Translated, it gives CASSLGGTGSYNEQFF.